These 18 T cell receptor beta chains were sequenced from one sample in a study of CD8+CD57+ T cells in acquired aplastic anemia. Genomic DNA was employed as the template in profiling TCR beta VDJ and CDR3. Using its own MiXCR run on the reads, TCRdb lists one record per CDR3 protein. The table lists tens of thousands of distinct CDR3 sequences, 40% to 55% of them singletons, with about 66% in the top ten. The sequenced sample was sorted CD4+, CD8+, or CD8+CD57+ T cells (not recorded which) from PBMCs. Receptors were obtained from a human donor in good health, serving as a control.

A single count supports this clonotype. J is TRBJ2-3 and V is TRBV25-1; 8 bases fit TRBD2. After removal of 6 bases from V and 5 bases from J, the junction contained 13 bases not matched to a gene. Germline V gene sequence: CDR1 MGHDK, CDR2 SYGVNS. The length of the CDR3 is 16 residues. CDR3 nucleotides: TGTGCCAGCAGCGTAGTCGCGGGGGGTGACGTAGATACGCAGTATTTT. This gives the protein CASSVVAGGDVDTQYF.

This sequence joins TRBV20-1 and TRBJ2-1; the match to TRBD2 covers 11 bases. The V segment lost 6 bases and the J segment 5 bases; nucleotides outside the gene matches: 6. Germline V CDR1 and CDR2: DFQATT, SNEGSKA (reference sequence). The CDR3 contains 14 residues. CDR3 loop: CSAWGLAEDNEQFF. CDR3 DNA sequence: TGCAGTGCCTGGGGACTAGCGGAGGACAATGAGCAGTTCTTC.

This clonotype was recorded at least ten times. The V and J genes are TRBV24-1 and TRBJ2-2; D remains ambiguous. This CDR3 spans 13 amino acids. From germline, CDR1 is KGHDR and CDR2 SFDVKD. The V end lost 7 bases, the J end lost 2 bases, and 7 bases lay between the germline ends. The CDR3 DNA follows: TGTGCCACCAGAACAACAAACACCGGGGAGCTGTTTTTT. Its protein product is CATRTTNTGELFF.

The sample holds many counts of this clonotype. The chain has TRBV20-1 and TRBJ2-5, with 7 bases matching TRBD1. CDR1 and CDR2 from the germline V gene are DFQATT and SNEGSKA (reference sequence). The CDR3 totals 12 residues. J gave up 5 bases and V 4 bases, and 4 bases lay outside the gene matches. CDR3 sequence reads: CSANDRDETQYF. CDR3 nucleotides: TGCAGTGCTAACGACAGGGACGAGACCCAGTACTTC.

The V gene is TRBV25-1, the J gene TRBJ1-1, with D maybe TRBD1 (5 bases). Germline CDR1 and CDR2: MGHDK and SYGVNS. The CDR3 length is 14 residues. V was shortened by 6 bases and J by 1 base, with 12 bases between the two germline ends. CDR3 in DNA: TGTGCCAGCAGCTGGGGCAGGAGGAACACTGAAGCTTTCTTT. Amino acids: CASSWGRRNTEAFF.

This clonotype was counted once. The V gene is TRBV6-5, the J gene TRBJ1-2, with 7 bases that match TRBD1. V shed 2 bases, J shed 2 bases, and the junction held 5 bases outside the gene matches. Germline lookup yields CDR1 MNHEY and CDR2 SVGAGI. This CDR3 spans 15 amino acids. The CDR3 nucleotides read TGTGCCAGCAGTTACCAAAGGACAGGAAACTATGGCTACACCTTC. Its translation: CASSYQRTGNYGYTF.

As concerns this clonotype: An end of the junction does not agree with germline; a read error may underlie this. This chain connects TRBV27 to TRBJ1-1; D not resolved. The CDR3 covers 13 residues. Germline V gene sequence: CDR1 MNHEY, CDR2 SMNVEV (reference sequence). CDR3 in DNA: TGTGCCAGCATGGAGGGAATGAACACTGAAGCTCTCTTT. The encoded protein is CASMEGMNTEALF.

This rearrangement joins TRBV19 to TRBJ2-3, with no clear D. Germline V lookup: CDR1 LNHDA, CDR2 SQIVND (reference sequence). The CDR3 extends over 14 amino acids. V was trimmed by 1 base and J by 0 bases, leaving 5 bases between them. In DNA form, the CDR3 reads TGTGCCAGTAGTATAGGACTTAGCACAGATACGCAGTATTTT. Translated, it gives CASSIGLSTDTQYF.

This clonotype appeared many times. This chain uses TRBV7-9 with TRBJ2-7; 7 bases agree with TRBD1. CDR1 SEHNR and CDR2 FQNEAQ come from the germline V gene (reference sequence). The ends lost 5 bases at V and 6 bases at J; junction bases unmatched: 4. The CDR3 contains 12 residues. CDR3 DNA sequence: TGTGCCAGCAGCGTCAACAGGGGCGAGCAGTACTTC. Residues: CASSVNRGEQYF.

This chain joins TRBV15 and TRBJ1-6, with D uncertain. CDR3 length: 15 amino acids. V dropped 0 bases and J dropped 9 bases, with 12 bases sitting between them. Germline V gene lookup returns CDR1 LNHNV and CDR2 YYDKDF (reference sequence). The DNA of the CDR3 is TGTGCCACCAGCAGAGATCCAGTCTTGGGTTCACCCCTCCACTTT. Protein sequence: CATSRDPVLGSPLHF. The complete variable domain, with remaining parts taken from reference TRBV15 and TRBJ1-6, reads DAMVIQNPRYQVTQFGKPVTLSCSQTLNHNVMYWYQQKSSQAPKLLFHYYDKDFNNEADTPDNFQSRRPNTSFCFLDIRSPGLGDTAMYLCATSRDPVLGSPLHFGNGTRLTVT.

This clonotype occurred many times. The chain joins TRBV4-2 to TRBJ1-2, with D tentatively TRBD1 (5 bases). Trimming shortened V by 4 bases and J by 3 bases, and 18 bases separated the two germline ends. The CDR3 consists of 16 residues. CDR1 and CDR2 (germline): LGHNA, YNFKEQ. Written as DNA, the CDR3 is TGTGCCAGCAGCCCCAATGACAGTCCCGGCGACTATGGCTACACCTTC. This codes for CASSPNDSPGDYGYTF.

This chain links TRBV29-1 with TRBJ2-7; TRBD1 agrees at 7 bases. Trimming took 6 bases from V and 0 from J; bases not matched to a gene: 8. CDR1 and CDR2 from the germline V gene are SQVTM and ANQGSEA. The CDR3 is made up of 14 amino acids. The CDR3 loop reads CSVSGGQCSYEQYF. DNA of the CDR3: TGCAGCGTATCTGGGGGACAGTGCTCCTACGAGCAGTACTTC.

The rearrangement links TRBV30 to TRBJ1-4; D uncertain. V lost 3 bases to trimming and J lost 8 bases, with 10 bases between them. The length of the CDR3 is 12 residues. The germline V gene encodes CDR1 GTSNPN and CDR2 SVGIG (reference sequence). CDR3: CAWSEADEKLFF. The DNA of the CDR3 is TGTGCCTGGAGCGAGGCAGACGAAAAACTGTTTTTT.

This sequence joins TRBV10-3 and TRBJ1-2; TRBD1 is a possible D gene (5 bases). Trimming removed 2 bases at V and 5 bases at J, with 12 bases between. There are 14 residues in the CDR3. Germline V gives CDR1 ENHRY, CDR2 SYGVKD. In DNA form, the CDR3 reads TGTGCCATCAGTGAGAATGTGGGGGTGTATGGCTACACCTTC. Protein: CAISENVGVYGYTF.

As for this clonotype: A much larger clone is a single base away; this may be a read error. V is TRBV12-3 or TRBV12-4 and J is TRBJ2-5; D unclear. The CDR3 runs to 11 residues. The CDR3 reads CASSFTETQHF. The CDR3 DNA reads TGTGCCAGCAGTTTTACGGAGACCCAGCACTTC.

This clonotype has a count of ten or more. V usage is TRBV5-4 and J usage is TRBJ2-1; no definite D call. The CDR3 totals 12 residues. With 4 bases removed from V and 7 bases from J, the gap between germline ends came to 9 bases. The germline V gene encodes CDR1 SGHNT and CDR2 YYREEE (reference sequence). The CDR3 sequence is CASSPEGNEQFF. The CDR3 DNA sequence: TGTGCCAGCAGCCCGGAAGGGAATGAGCAGTTCTTC.

The chain is built from TRBV19 and TRBJ1-2; D is perhaps TRBD1 (6 bases). V lost 5 bases and J 5 bases, leaving 18 bases between the germline ends. The CDR3 totals 15 residues. Germline values: CDR1 LNHDA, CDR2 SQIVND (reference sequence). The CDR3 spells CASSSQQGYLYGYTF. The CDR3 coding sequence is TGTGCCAGTAGTTCTCAACAGGGTTATCTTTATGGCTACACCTTC.

This clonotype has just a few counts. CDR3 amino acids: CASSELGGNSGNTIYF. The CDR3 DNA follows: TGTGCCAGCAGTGAACTAGGGGGCAATTCTGGAAACACCATATATTTT. V gene TRBV25-1 combines with J gene TRBJ1-3; 7 nucleotides agree with TRBD1. The CDR3 length is 16 residues. J gave up 1 base and V 2 bases, and 5 bases lay outside the gene matches. The germline CDR1 and CDR2 sequences are MGHDK and SYGVNS. The whole variable domain, remainder taken from reference TRBV25-1 and TRBJ1-3, is EADIYQTPRYLVIGTGKKITLECSQTMGHDKMYWYQQDPGMELHLIHYSYGVNSTEKGDLSSESTVSRIRTEHFPLTLESARPSHTSQYLCASSELGGNSGNTIYFGEGSWLTVV.